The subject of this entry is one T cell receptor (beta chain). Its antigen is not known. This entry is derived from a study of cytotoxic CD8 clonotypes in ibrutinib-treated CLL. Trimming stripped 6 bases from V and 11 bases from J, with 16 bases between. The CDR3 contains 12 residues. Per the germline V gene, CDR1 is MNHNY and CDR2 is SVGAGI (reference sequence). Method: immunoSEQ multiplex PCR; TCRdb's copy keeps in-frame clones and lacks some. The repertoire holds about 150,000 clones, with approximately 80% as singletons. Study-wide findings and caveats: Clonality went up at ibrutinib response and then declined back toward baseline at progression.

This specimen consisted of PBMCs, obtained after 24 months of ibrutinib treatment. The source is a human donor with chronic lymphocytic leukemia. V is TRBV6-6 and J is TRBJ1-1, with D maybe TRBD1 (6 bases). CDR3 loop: CASSYHRERAFF. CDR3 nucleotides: TGTGCCAGCAGCTACCACAGGGAAAGGGCTTTCTTT.